This T cell receptor beta chain was identified in a study of Tregs in tolerant kidney transplant recipients. Points on this clone: No antigen is known for it. Coverage ceases 3 residues before the CDR3 finishes, and the germline J gene fills in the end.

Unstimulated Tregs (CD4+CD25+CD127-) and CD4+CD25- non-Tregs were sorted from PBMCs. Study-level points and caveats: For some patients, primers changed over time, blocking nucleotide-level comparison. Antigen-driven expansion was suggested because donor-specific Tregs expanded more than all Tregs in tolerant patients. This study did not directly address biological reproducibility.

Only in-frame clones appear in the TCRdb table, and some are missing; sequencing was by immunoSEQ multiplex PCR. Its clone listing holds 31,000 or so clones. Germline CDR1 is GTSNPN and CDR2 is SVGIG (reference sequence). V shed 3 bases, J shed 4 bases, and the junction held 6 bases outside the gene matches. There are 15 residues in the CDR3. The receptor's source is a human donor who received a combined kidney and bone marrow transplant. This chain joins TRBV30 and TRBJ2-1; 10 positions match TRBD1. Material: CD8+ T cells from blood, obtained before the transplant. CDR3 in amino acids: CAWREGQGLYNEQFF. Partial CDR3 DNA: TGTGCCTGGAGAGAGGGACAGGGGCTTTACAATGAG.